This T cell receptor (beta chain) derives from a study of immune heterogeneity within non-small cell lung tumors. Multiplex PCR amplified the TCR beta CDR3 region. Its first round ran for approximately 10 cycles with 32 V and 13 J primers. TCRdb re-called the multiplex PCR reads with MiXCR, one entry per CDR3 protein. The sample holds some 22,000 distinct CDR3 sequences; around 30% are singletons and the top ten take about 4.5%. Each sample used 550 to 600 ng of genomic DNA from bulk tumor tissue. Every primary tumor yielded several biopsies, spaced far apart, that were taken during surgery. Patients went through curative surgery, and their non-small cell lung cancer was untreated and newly diagnosed. The sample consisted of lung tumor tissue. The TCR was taken from a man in his forties with non-small cell lung cancer.

CDR3 sequence (DNA): TGTGCCAGCAGCTTAAGCATAGGGTCTGGCTACGAGCAGTACTTC. This translates into CASSLSIGSGYEQYF. The chain is built from TRBV7-2 and TRBJ2-7; no definite D call. The germline gives CDR1 SGHTA, CDR2 FQGNSA. The CDR3 totals 15 residues. Trimming took off 2 bases at V and 3 bases at J, with 14 bases between the two ends.